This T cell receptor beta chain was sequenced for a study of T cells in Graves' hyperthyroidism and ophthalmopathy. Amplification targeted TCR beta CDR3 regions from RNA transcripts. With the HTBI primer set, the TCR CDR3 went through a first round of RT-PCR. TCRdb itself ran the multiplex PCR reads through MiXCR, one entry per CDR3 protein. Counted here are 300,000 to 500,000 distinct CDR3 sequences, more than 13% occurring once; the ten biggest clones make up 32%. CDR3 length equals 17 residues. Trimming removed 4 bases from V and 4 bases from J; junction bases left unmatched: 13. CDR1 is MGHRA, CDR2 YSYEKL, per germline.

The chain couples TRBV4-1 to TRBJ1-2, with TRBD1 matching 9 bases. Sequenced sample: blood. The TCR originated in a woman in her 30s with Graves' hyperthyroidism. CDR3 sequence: CASSPPRIRDRAYGYTF. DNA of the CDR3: TGCGCCAGCAGCCCGCCTCGTATCCGGGACAGGGCCTATGGCTACACCTTC.